This T cell receptor beta chain was sequenced for a study of blood T cell repertoires in COVID-19. Study as a whole: The United States, Italy and Spain supplied acute and convalescent COVID-19 samples. Sample material is recorded as cDNA or gDNA derived from T cells, B-cell-depleted T cells, or PBMCs.

Per the original data handling: Researchers report that nucleated cell counts were estimated from reference gene primer amplification. Some clones are missing from TCRdb's copy, which holds only in-frame ones; the method was immunoSEQ multiplex PCR. V and J calls and clone size are copied from that table; D and trimming were computed from the DNA. Seen here are some 130,000 clones, about 89% observed once, and the top ten hold roughly 2.9%. Germline values: CDR1 MDHEN, CDR2 SYDVKM. CDR3 length: 16 amino acids. V trimming: 2 bases; J trimming: 4 bases; junction bases outside the gene matches: 6. This clone was counted once.

The chain is built from TRBV28 and TRBJ1-5; 9 nucleotides align to TRBD1. The TCR was taken from a man aged 60 to 75 with active or convalescent COVID-19. Input material: peripheral blood. The CDR3 region is CASSLDRGWRNQPQHF. As DNA, the CDR3 is TGTGCCAGCAGTTTAGACAGGGGGTGGAGGAATCAGCCCCAGCATTTT.